Below, one T cell receptor beta chain is given with its context. This sample is part of a study of shared clonotypes between healthy human individuals. The junction had 9 bases not matched to a gene; V was cut back by 4 bases and J by 0 bases. The CDR3 is made up of 17 amino acids. Germline-derived CDR1 and CDR2 are SQVTM and ANQGSEA. Some clones are missing from TCRdb's copy, which holds only in-frame ones; the method was immunoSEQ multiplex PCR. The sample includes over a million clones, 96% of them seen just once. The sequenced sample consisted of naive CD4+ T cells sorted from blood. Subset denoted: CD45RA+ positively selected. J is TRBJ2-1 and V is TRBV29-1; 10 nucleotides align to TRBD2. The TCR comes from a man younger than 40 in good health. The CDR3 nucleotides are TGCAGCGTTGGACTAGCGGGTTTTCCGAGCTCCTACAATGAGCAGTTCTTC. Protein sequence: CSVGLAGFPSSYNEQFF.